This T cell receptor beta chain was identified during a study of blood T cell repertoires in COVID-19. Turning to the study itself: Samples taken during acute and convalescent COVID-19 were collected in the United States, Italy and Spain. Nucleic acid was either cDNA or gDNA, and it came from T cells, B-cell-depleted T cells, or PBMCs.

Per the original methods: Counts of nucleated cells, estimated from reference gene primer amplification, were obtained. TCRdb's table, derived via immunoSEQ multiplex PCR, lists solely in-frame clones and lacks some. The V and J calls and clone size were taken over from that table, and D and trimming were inferred from the DNA. The table lists 200,000 to 300,000 clones, over 75% of them singletons. Per germline, CDR1 SGHNT and CDR2 YYREEE (reference sequence). This CDR3 comprises 13 residues. Trimming removed 2 bases from V and 4 bases from J; junction bases left unmatched: 1. This clone was counted between two and nine times.

This TCR derives from a man aged 25-45 years who had recovered from COVID-19. The V call is TRBV5-4, the J call TRBJ1-1; 8 bases fit TRBD1. Material for sequencing was peripheral blood. Written as DNA, the CDR3 is TGTGCCAGCAGCTTCACAGGGGGCACTGAAGCTTTCTTT. It encodes CASSFTGGTEAFF.